This record covers a single TCR beta chain. Its antigen is not known. Amplification used 60 Vbeta primers and 13 Jbeta primers. Data came from immunoSEQ multiplex PCR; TCRdb stores just in-frame clones and leaves some out. The sample lists fewer than 200,000 clones; around 83% were seen once. The data originate from a study of cytomegalovirus exposure and HLA in healthy donors. General study points: It was reported that the classifier diagnosed cytomegalovirus status with high specificity and sensitivity in both the original and validation cohorts.

Looked up from germline, CDR1 is SQVTM and CDR2 is ANQGSEA. Trimming at V came to 5 bases and at J to 4 bases, leaving 4 bases not matched to a gene. This CDR3 is built from 13 residues. The origin of this receptor is a girl aged 2-9 years in good health and CMV-seropositive. The sequenced sample consisted of PBMCs. The V gene is TRBV29-1, the J gene TRBJ2-3; 9 positions match TRBD1. CDR3 protein: CSVRQGVADTQYF. CDR3 bases: TGCAGCGTTCGACAGGGGGTTGCAGATACGCAGTATTTT.